This T cell receptor beta chain is from a study of blood T cell repertoires in COVID-19. As for the study in general: Researchers got acute and convalescent COVID-19 samples from the United States, Italy and Spain. Nucleic acid was either cDNA or gDNA, and it came from T cells, B-cell-depleted T cells, or PBMCs.

Sequencing used immunoSEQ multiplex PCR; TCRdb keeps in-frame clones, though not all of them. The sample shows 200,000 to 250,000 clones, around four fifths of them seen only once. Ages ranged from roughly 18 to 100 years, with residence in about 24 US areas. The study recruited exposed participants who had met a COVID-19 case within 2 weeks before entry. The ends were cut back, 3 bases at V and 3 bases at J, with 11 bases in the middle. The CDR3 spans 14 residues. CDR1 and CDR2 from the germline V gene are LNHDA and SQIVND (reference sequence). This TCR was recovered from a woman between 45 and 60 years old who had been exposed to COVID-19. The chain joins TRBV19 to TRBJ1-1; no clear D. Material: PBMCs or T cells enriched from blood (not recorded which). CDR3 amino acids: CASSIRAGYTEAFF. In nucleotides, the CDR3 is TGTGCCAGTAGTATTAGGGCGGGTTACACTGAAGCTTTCTTT.